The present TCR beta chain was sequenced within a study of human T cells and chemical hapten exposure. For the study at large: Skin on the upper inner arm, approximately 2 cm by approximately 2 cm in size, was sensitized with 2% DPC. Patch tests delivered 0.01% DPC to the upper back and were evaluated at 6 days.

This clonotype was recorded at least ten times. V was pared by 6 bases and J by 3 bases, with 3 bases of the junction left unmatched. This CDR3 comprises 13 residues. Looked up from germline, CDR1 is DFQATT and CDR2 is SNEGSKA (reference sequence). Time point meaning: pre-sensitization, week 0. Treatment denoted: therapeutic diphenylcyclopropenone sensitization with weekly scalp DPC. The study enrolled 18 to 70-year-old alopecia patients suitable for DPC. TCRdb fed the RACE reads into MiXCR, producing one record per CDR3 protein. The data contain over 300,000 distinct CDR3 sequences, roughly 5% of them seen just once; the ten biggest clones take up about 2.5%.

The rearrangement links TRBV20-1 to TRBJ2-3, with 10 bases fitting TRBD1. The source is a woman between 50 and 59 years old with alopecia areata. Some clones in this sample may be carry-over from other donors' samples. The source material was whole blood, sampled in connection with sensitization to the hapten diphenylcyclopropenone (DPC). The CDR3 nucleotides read TGCAGTGCCAGGACAGGGGGAACAGATACGCAGTATTTT. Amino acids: CSARTGGTDTQYF.